The 18 T cell receptor beta chains below were found in one sample sequenced in a study of blood T cells in healthy people across ages. Then a second PCR, running roughly 6 to 12 cycles, was carried out with a sample-barcoded 5' primer and a J-beta primer mix. A single record per CDR3 protein comes from TCRdb applying MiXCR to the 5' RACE reads. Here the sample spans roughly 640,000 distinct CDR3 sequences, approximately 30% being singletons. The specimen sequenced was blood. The receptors stem from a woman of 80 years or more in good health.

This clonotype was counted many times. The V call is TRBV20-1, the J call TRBJ2-4; D unclear. Per germline, CDR1 DFQATT and CDR2 SNEGSKA (reference sequence). Trimming shortened V by 6 bases and J by 0 bases, and 12 bases separated the two germline ends. This CDR3 contains 14 residues. CDR3: CSAEDGVAKNIQYF. In DNA form, the CDR3 reads TGCAGTGCCGAGGATGGGGTAGCCAAAAACATTCAGTACTTC.

This clonotype was counted many times. The gene calls are TRBV4-2 and TRBJ2-7; 14 bases line up with TRBD2. The germline CDR1 and CDR2 sequences are LGHNA and YNFKEQ. This CDR3 comprises 18 residues. Trimming removed 4 bases from V and 3 bases from J; junction bases left unmatched: 11. The DNA for the CDR3 is TGTGCCAGCAGCCCCCGGACTAGCGGGGGGTCCGATTTCTACGAGCAGTACTTC. Residues: CASSPRTSGGSDFYEQYF.

The J gene is TRBJ1-2, the V gene TRBV28, with D uncertain. The V end was cut by 6 bases, the J end by 4 bases, with 12 bases between. The CDR3 sequence is 13 residues long. Looked up from germline, CDR1 is MDHEN and CDR2 is SYDVKM. CDR3 sequence: CASRQGRVYGYTF. Written as DNA, the CDR3 is TGTGCCAGCAGGCAAGGAAGGGTCTATGGCTACACCTTC.

This clonotype has a count of ten or more. Here the CDR3 DNA reads TGTGCCAGCAGCTTACCCCCGGGGGGGACAGATACGCAGTATTTT. Translating gives CASSLPPGGTDTQYF. V usage is TRBV7-3 and J usage is TRBJ2-3; 8 bases line up with TRBD2. Germline CDR1 SGHTA, CDR2 FQGTGA. The length of the CDR3 is 15 residues. V trimming: 2 bases; J trimming: 3 bases; junction bases outside the gene matches: 4.

This clonotype was observed many times. The V and J genes are TRBV5-1 and TRBJ2-1; weak D call: TRBD2 (5 bases). There are 15 residues in the CDR3. Germline V gene lookup returns CDR1 SGHRS and CDR2 YFSETQ. V was cut by 2 bases and J by 0 bases, with 9 bases left in between. Written as DNA, the CDR3 is TGCGCCAGCAGCTTCGCTAGCCTCTCCTACAATGAGCAGTTCTTC. Its protein is CASSFASLSYNEQFF.

This clonotype was picked up many times. The genes are TRBV7-9 and TRBJ2-1; 7 positions match TRBD2. The V gene's germline CDR1 is SEHNR and CDR2 FQNEAQ (reference sequence). V lost 1 base and J lost 10; bases outside the gene matches: 7. CDR3 length: 14 residues. For the CDR3, the DNA is TGTGCCAGCAGCTTAGAAGCCGCTAGCGGAGAGCAGTTCTTC. As protein: CASSLEAASGEQFF.

Only a few counts were recorded for this clonotype. This chain uses TRBV20-1 with TRBJ2-7; TRBD2 matches 7 bases. Trimming took 3 bases from V and 7 from J; bases not matched to a gene: 9. Germline V gene data show CDR1 as DFQATT and CDR2 as SNEGSKA (reference sequence). This CDR3 spans 13 amino acids. Written as DNA, the CDR3 is TGCAGTGCTAGTCGGACTAGTGGGGGTGAGCAGTACTTC. Its translation is CSASRTSGGEQYF.

This clonotype has at least ten counts. DNA for the CDR3: TGTGCCAGCTCACCGACAGGGGGCGGGAACGAGCAGTACTTC. It encodes CASSPTGGGNEQYF. The chain recombines TRBV18 with TRBJ2-7, with 10 positions matching TRBD1. Germline assignment: CDR1 KGHSH and CDR2 LQKENI. V gave up 3 bases and J gave up 5 bases; unmatched junction bases: 4. The CDR3 runs to 14 residues.

The rearrangement links TRBV7-9 to TRBJ2-7; D might be TRBD1 (6 bases). The V gene's germline CDR1 is SEHNR and CDR2 FQNEAQ (reference sequence). The ends were cut back, 5 bases at V and 1 base at J, with 12 bases in the middle. This CDR3 comprises 14 residues. The CDR3 protein is CASSLHRDSYEQYF. The DNA for the CDR3 is TGTGCCAGCAGCCTCCACAGGGATTCCTACGAGCAGTACTTC.

A few counts support this clonotype. As DNA, the CDR3 is TGTGCCAGCAGTGTGACCGAGTCAAGGCAGCCCCAGCATTTT. Translated: CASSVTESRQPQHF. V usage is TRBV6-1 and J usage is TRBJ1-5; D uncertain. The CDR3 extends over 14 amino acids. V shed 4 bases and J shed 7 bases, with 14 bases lying between them. Germline CDR1 MNHNS, CDR2 SASEGT.

This clonotype has a count of ten or more. The gene calls are TRBV20-1 and TRBJ2-3; TRBD2 aligns across 11 bases. CDR3 length: 17 residues. Germline V gene data show CDR1 as DFQATT and CDR2 as SNEGSKA (reference sequence). The V segment lost 3 bases and the J segment 2 bases; nucleotides outside the gene matches: 10. CDR3 loop: CSARPLAGESDTDTQYF. The CDR3 DNA is TGCAGTGCTAGGCCACTAGCGGGGGAGTCTGACACAGATACGCAGTATTTT.

On this clonotype: Being one base from a much bigger clone, this may be a read error. J is TRBJ2-3 and V is TRBV12-3 or TRBV12-4, with no clear D. The CDR3 covers 15 residues. V lost 5 bases and J 1 base, leaving 13 bases between the germline ends. CDR3 nucleotides: TGTGCCAGCAGTCCTGCAGGAAGGCGCACAGATACGCAGTATTTT. Its protein product is CASSPAGRRTDTQYF.

This clonotype was observed many times. The chain has TRBV20-1 and TRBJ2-3, with D unresolved. The V gene's germline CDR1 is DFQATT and CDR2 SNEGSKA (reference sequence). This CDR3 comprises 15 residues. Trimming left V 1 base short and J 0 bases short, with 11 bases between. The CDR3 region has the DNA TGCAGTGCTAGAGTGGAGTCCCGAAGCACAGATACGCAGTATTTT. It specifies CSARVESRSTDTQYF.

The chain recombines TRBV5-1 with TRBJ1-2, with D hard to call. Trimming removed 4 bases from V and 8 bases from J, with 21 bases in between. CDR3 length: 15 amino acids. The germline V gene has CDR1 SGHRS and CDR2 YFSETQ. CDR3 bases: TGCGCCAGCAGCCTGACCCCGGGAGGGAAGGAAGGCTACACCTTC. It encodes CASSLTPGGKEGYTF.

This clonotype was recorded many times. This chain uses TRBV9 with TRBJ2-1; a possible D gene is TRBD2 (6 bases). The CDR3 has 13 residues. The ends were cut back, 1 base at V and 8 bases at J, with 10 bases in the middle. Per germline, CDR1 SGDLS and CDR2 YYNGEE. The CDR3 DNA is TGTGCCAGCAGCGTAAGGTGGGAGGATGAGCAGTTCTTC. Encoded protein: CASSVRWEDEQFF. Variable domain in full (rest from reference TRBV9 and TRBJ2-1): DSGVTQTPKHLITATGQRVTLRCSPRSGDLSVYWYQQSLDQGLQFLIQYYNGEERAKGNILERFSAQQFPDLHSELNLSSLELGDSALYFCASSVRWEDEQFFGPGTRLTVL.

The chain has TRBV19 and TRBJ2-7; D may be TRBD1 or TRBD2 (5 bases each). Trimming stripped 3 bases from V and 6 bases from J, with 18 bases between. The germline gives CDR1 LNHDA, CDR2 SQIVND (reference sequence). The CDR3 covers 15 residues. CDR3 in DNA: TGTGCCAGTAGTATCTCGGGGACCCCCGAGGGCGAGCAGTACTTC. It yields the protein CASSISGTPEGEQYF.

Of note for this clonotype: A much more abundant neighbour one base away suggests this may be a read error. This chain uses TRBV20-1 with TRBJ2-7; TRBD1 matches at 10 bases. CDR1 is DFQATT and CDR2 is SNEGSKA in the germline V gene (reference sequence). The length of the CDR3 is 12 residues. The CDR3 DNA reads as TGCAGGGCACGACAGGGGGCCCACGAGCAGTACTTC. Protein sequence: CRARQGAHEQYF.

This clonotype was found many times. This chain connects TRBV3-1 to TRBJ1-2, with D uncertain. With 0 bases removed from V and 8 bases from J, the gap between germline ends came to 13 bases. This CDR3 is built from 14 residues. Per the germline V gene, CDR1 is LGHDT and CDR2 is YNNKEL (reference sequence). This CDR3 reads CASSQDRRVGGYTF. Here the CDR3 DNA reads TGTGCCAGCAGCCAAGACCGGAGGGTTGGCGGCTACACCTTC.